The T cell receptor (beta chain) described here comes from a study of CD8 T cells in Susac syndrome. The individuals used as controls were healthy donors who had been matched for both age and sex. This clonotype was seen more than once but under ten times. With random hexamers, reverse transcription was performed on roughly 0.45 to 1 ug of RNA. TCRdb fed the immunoSEQ multiplex PCR reads into MiXCR, producing one record per CDR3 protein. The data hold 140,000 or so distinct CDR3 sequences, with roughly 94% observed a single time. Germline V lookup: CDR1 GTSNPN, CDR2 SVGIG (reference sequence). The V end lost 4 bases, the J end lost 1 base, and 7 bases lay between the germline ends. This CDR3 spans 12 amino acids.

The clonotype was recovered from a human donor in good health. This rearrangement joins TRBV30 to TRBJ1-1; D is unclear. Sequencing input: CD4+ T cells from PBMCs. CDR3 sequence: CAWTGGNTEAFF. The CDR3 DNA reads TGTGCCTGGACCGGCGGGAACACTGAAGCTTTCTTT.